In its sample, the clone carrying this T cell receptor (beta chain) was seen once. Trimming cost V 3 bases and J 4 bases; bases outside gene matches: 11. Germline V gene sequence: CDR1 MNHNS, CDR2 SASEGT. The CDR3 runs 16 residues. Method: immunoSEQ multiplex PCR; TCRdb's copy keeps in-frame clones and lacks some. In the table there are some 45,000 clones, approximately 85% of which are singletons. These data are taken from a study of blood T cell repertoires in COVID-19. Study context: Sites across the United States, Italy and Spain contributed samples from acute and convalescent COVID-19.

The sequence was collected from a woman of 80 years or more with acute or convalescent COVID-19. The specimen was peripheral blood. This rearrangement joins TRBV6-1 to TRBJ1-1, with 7 bases identical to TRBD1. The CDR3 protein is CASSDVGRPGGTEAFF. The CDR3 nucleotides are TGTGCCAGCAGTGATGTCGGACGTCCAGGGGGCACTGAAGCTTTCTTT.